One and the same sample provided the 4 T cell receptor beta chains below, sequenced in a study of shared clonotypes between healthy human individuals. This table comes from immunoSEQ multiplex PCR, and its TCRdb copy is limited to in-frame clones, with some not included. The repertoire holds millions of clones, with approximately 90% as singletons. Sequencing used naive CD4+ T cells sorted from blood. Documented subset: CD45RA+ positively selected. The receptors stem from a man between 18 and 35 years old in good health.

The chain joins TRBV29-1 to TRBJ2-5, with 11 bases lining up with TRBD1. CDR1 and CDR2 (germline): SQVTM, ANQGSEA. The CDR3 covers 18 residues. The V segment lost 4 bases and the J segment 2 bases; nucleotides outside the gene matches: 15. The CDR3 DNA reads as TGCAGCGTTGCCAACCGGGACAGGGGGAGGAGTGGGCAAGAGACCCAGTACTTC. Protein: CSVANRDRGRSGQETQYF.

This chain connects TRBV27 to TRBJ1-4, with D possibly being TRBD1 (6 bases). With 5 bases removed from V and 13 bases from J, the gap between germline ends came to 23 bases. The CDR3 has 15 residues. Germline assignment: CDR1 MNHEY and CDR2 SMNVEV (reference sequence). This CDR3 reads CASSPGQGKTPGLFF. In DNA, the CDR3 is TGTGCCAGCAGTCCGGGACAAGGGAAGACCCCGGGACTGTTTTTT.

V is TRBV7-8 and J is TRBJ2-1; TRBD2 matches at 9 bases. From germline, CDR1 is SGHVS and CDR2 FQNEAQ. The CDR3 contains 19 residues. After removal of 6 bases from V and 0 bases from J, the junction contained 15 bases not matched to a gene. Here the CDR3 DNA reads TGTGCCAGCAGTTCAGTGCCTAGCGGGAAGGGATTCTCCTACAATGAGCAGTTCTTC. Its protein is CASSSVPSGKGFSYNEQFF.

Comment on this clone: One end of the junction is discordant with germline, which a read error may explain. The J gene is TRBJ2-2, the V gene TRBV18, with D possibly matching TRBD2 (5 bases). There are 15 residues in the CDR3. CDR1 and CDR2 (germline): KGHSH, LQKENI. CDR3 coding DNA: TGTGCCAGCTCTCCACAAGCGGATAACGCCGGGGAGCTGTTTTTT. Protein sequence: CASSPQADNAGELFF. The full variable domain, its missing parts supplied by reference TRBV18 and TRBJ2-2, is NAGVMQNPRHLVRRRGQEARLRCSPMKGHSHVYWYRQLPEEGLKFMVYLQKENIIDESGMPKERFSAEFPKEGPSILRIQQVVRGDSAAYFCASSPQADNAGELFFGEGSRLTVL.